Listed below are T cell receptor beta chains from one sample, sequenced in a study of PD-1 blockade in classical Hodgkin lymphoma. TCRdb's table, derived via immunoSEQ multiplex PCR, lists solely in-frame clones and lacks some. The sample has about 51,000 clones; nearly 80% are singletons. This specimen consisted of peripheral blood mononuclear cells (PBMCs), obtained before the fourth cycle of nivolumab. The origin of the receptors is a human donor with classical Hodgkin lymphoma. Each CDR3 is given with its conserved first and last residue.

v_gene	len	j_gene	CDR3aa
TRBV25-1	15	TRBJ2-1	CASSRIGSSGGEQFF
TRBV4-1	16	TRBJ2-3	CASSQLAGGATDTQYF
TRBV7-3	15	TRBJ2-3	CASSLGSGRPDTQYF
TRBV20-1	11	TRBJ2-1	CSVRALNEQFF
TRBV29-1	13	TRBJ2-6	CSVVGNGANVLTF
TRBV28	13	TRBJ2-1	CASQPNAYNEQFF
TRBV7-2	14	TRBJ2-6	CASSLQSGANVLTF
TRBV29-1	13	TRBJ1-5	CSTGEGIDQPQHF
TRBV7-2	14	TRBJ2-5	CASSLGRGGETQYF
TRBV4-3	15	TRBJ1-5	CASSQDRGSNQPQHF
TRBV13	17	TRBJ2-7	CASSHPLTSGSSREQYF
TRBV19	11	TRBJ2-3	CASSVADTQYF
TRBV9	15	TRBJ2-1	CASSVEVGGPYEQFF
TRBV7-2	16	TRBJ1-2	CASSRENKASNYGYTF
TRBV7-8	14	TRBJ2-7	CASSLGAAAYEQYF
TRBV7-9	16	TRBJ2-5	CASSLGVFGRTGDQYF
TRBV5-4	15	TRBJ2-1	CASSKKGDSYNEQFF
TRBV7-5	14	TRBJ2-1	CARSPAGKADEQFF
TRBV19	15	TRBJ2-1	CASTLASGSYNEQFF
TRBV7-2	16	TRBJ2-5	CASSLAGGGLQETQYF